The 7 T cell receptor beta chains below come from one sample, sequenced in a study of early T cells in non-severe SARS-CoV-2 infection. One entry per CDR3 protein, called by TCRdb with MiXCR from the 5' RACE reads. The sample lists 90,000 to 100,000 distinct CDR3 sequences, approximately 13% seen once, with 2% to 2.5% in the top ten. Material: whole blood. The receptors stem from an adult who was a healthcare worker with PCR-confirmed SARS-CoV-2 infection or an uninfected control (not recorded which).

This rearrangement joins TRBV5-6 to TRBJ1-1; unclear D gene. Trimming pared 3 bases from V and 6 bases from J, leaving 21 bases between. CDR1 is SGHDT, CDR2 YYEEEE, per germline. The CDR3 spans 16 residues. The CDR3 DNA follows: TGTGCCAGCAGCTGGAGGACCGGGTGGGATTCGTCTGAAGCTTTCTTT. Translation: CASSWRTGWDSSEAFF.

This clonotype was seen more than once but under ten times. The chain couples TRBV29-1 to TRBJ2-7; TRBD1 matches at 8 bases. The CDR3 runs 13 residues. J gave up 6 bases and V 5 bases, and 9 bases lay outside the gene matches. Germline V gene data show CDR1 as SQVTM and CDR2 as ANQGSEA. The CDR3 sequence is CSVPGTGIPEQYF. In DNA, the CDR3 is TGCAGCGTTCCCGGGACAGGTATCCCCGAGCAGTACTTC.

This clonotype was seen many times. The CDR3 spells CASSDRGRYFYSYEQYF. CDR3 bases: TGTGCCAGCAGCGACAGGGGACGCTACTTCTATTCCTACGAGCAGTACTTC. This chain uses TRBV12-3 or TRBV12-4 with TRBJ2-7; 8 nucleotides agree with TRBD1. The CDR3 is made up of 17 amino acids. With 6 bases clipped from V and 1 base from J, the junction kept 14 bases outside the gene matches.

The rearrangement uses TRBV9 and TRBJ2-5, with D perhaps TRBD2 (5 bases). The germline V gene has CDR1 SGDLS and CDR2 YYNGEE. The CDR3 is 16 residues long. Trimming pared 2 bases from V and 1 base from J, leaving 15 bases between. CDR3 DNA sequence: TGTGCCAGCAGCGTCGGCTTTAGCGAATTCCAAGAGACCCAGTACTTC. Translation: CASSVGFSEFQETQYF.

This clonotype appeared a few times. The chain combines TRBV7-9 with TRBJ1-6; the D gene is possibly TRBD1 (5 bases). The germline V gene encodes CDR1 SEHNR and CDR2 FQNEAQ (reference sequence). CDR3 length: 12 residues. V dropped 4 bases and J dropped 15 bases, with 13 bases sitting between them. CDR3 sequence (DNA): TGTGCCAGCAGCTCCGCGGGGCTTCTCCTCCACTTT. This encodes CASSSAGLLLHF.

This rearrangement joins TRBV9 to TRBJ2-1, with 9 bases identical to TRBD2. Germline lookup yields CDR1 SGDLS and CDR2 YYNGEE. The CDR3 totals 15 residues. V was clipped by 0 bases and J by 4 bases; unmatched bases: 2. In DNA form, the CDR3 reads TGTGCCAGCAGCGTAGAGGGACTAGCATACAATGAGCAGTTCTTC. Its protein product is CASSVEGLAYNEQFF.

In its sample, this clonotype was seen many times. This chain connects TRBV7-9 to TRBJ2-2; D may correspond to TRBD1 or TRBD2 (5 bases each). The CDR3 runs 15 residues. Germline loops: CDR1 SEHNR, CDR2 FQNEAQ (reference sequence). Trimming shortened V by 5 bases and J by 4 bases, and 14 bases separated the two germline ends. The CDR3 protein is CASSPGAGSTGELFF. The DNA for the CDR3 is TGTGCCAGCAGCCCCGGGGCAGGGAGCACCGGGGAGCTGTTTTTT. The entire variable domain, with the rest obtained from reference TRBV7-9 and TRBJ2-2, is as follows: DTGVSQNPRHKITKRGQNVTFRCDPISEHNRLYWYRQTLGQGPEFLTYFQNEAQLEKSRLLSDRFSAERPKGSFSTLEIQRTEQGDSAMYLCASSPGAGSTGELFFGEGSRLTVL.